The 4 T cell receptor beta chains below come from one sample, sequenced in a study of regulatory T cells in long-lasting Graves disease. Through Arm-PCR of CDR3 regions and iRepertoire HTBI primers, TCR beta libraries were built. TCRdb ran MiXCR on the multiplex PCR reads and lists one entry per CDR3 protein. Of approximately 400,000 distinct CDR3 sequences listed, less than 25% are singletons. The sample's time point: persistent/refractory GD, antithyroid drugs over 5 years with positive TRAb. TCR sequences were obtained from RNA taken from PBMCs. The source material was peripheral blood mononuclear cells (PBMCs), sampled when the disease was refractory, from a patient treated with antithyroid drugs. Source of these receptors: a female donor with Graves disease.

V usage is TRBV6-1 and J usage is TRBJ2-1, with 8 positions matching TRBD2. V shed 8 bases and J 9 bases; nucleotides not matched to a gene: 9. The CDR3 sequence is 13 residues long. Germline V CDR1 and CDR2: MNHNS, SASEGT. The CDR3 DNA reads as TGTGCCAGCGGGGCAGCGGGAGTATTTGAGCAGTTCTTC. This encodes CASGAAGVFEQFF.

This clonotype was observed a few times. The chain joins TRBV7-9 to TRBJ1-5, with TRBD1 matching over 10 bases. J lost 2 bases, V lost 5 bases, and 6 bases had no gene match. The CDR3 totals 16 residues. In germline, CDR1 is SEHNR, CDR2 FQNEAQ (reference sequence). CDR3 amino acids: CASSPGQGVGNQPQHF. In DNA, the CDR3 is TGTGCCAGCAGCCCTGGACAGGGGGTGGGCAATCAGCCCCAGCATTTT.

This clonotype was observed many times. The V call is TRBV6-2 or TRBV6-3, the J call TRBJ2-7, with TRBD2 matching 15 bases. V shed 4 bases and J 3 bases; nucleotides not matched to a gene: 10. Germline V lookup: CDR1 MNHEY, CDR2 SVGEGT. The CDR3 runs 18 residues. In nucleotides, the CDR3 is TGTGCCAGCAGTTCCGGGACTAGCGGGAGGAGACACCGCTACGAGCAGTACTTC. This encodes CASSSGTSGRRHRYEQYF.

This clonotype was seen a handful of times. V usage is TRBV6-1 and J usage is TRBJ2-2; 7 bases align to TRBD2. The trim removed 6 bases at V and 8 bases at J, leaving 12 bases unmatched. The CDR3 is made up of 15 amino acids. The germline CDR1 and CDR2 sequences are MNHNS and SASEGT. The CDR3 reads CASRASGTLGGELFF. The CDR3 nucleotides read TGTGCCAGCAGGGCTAGCGGCACCCTGGGGGGGGAGCTGTTTTTT.